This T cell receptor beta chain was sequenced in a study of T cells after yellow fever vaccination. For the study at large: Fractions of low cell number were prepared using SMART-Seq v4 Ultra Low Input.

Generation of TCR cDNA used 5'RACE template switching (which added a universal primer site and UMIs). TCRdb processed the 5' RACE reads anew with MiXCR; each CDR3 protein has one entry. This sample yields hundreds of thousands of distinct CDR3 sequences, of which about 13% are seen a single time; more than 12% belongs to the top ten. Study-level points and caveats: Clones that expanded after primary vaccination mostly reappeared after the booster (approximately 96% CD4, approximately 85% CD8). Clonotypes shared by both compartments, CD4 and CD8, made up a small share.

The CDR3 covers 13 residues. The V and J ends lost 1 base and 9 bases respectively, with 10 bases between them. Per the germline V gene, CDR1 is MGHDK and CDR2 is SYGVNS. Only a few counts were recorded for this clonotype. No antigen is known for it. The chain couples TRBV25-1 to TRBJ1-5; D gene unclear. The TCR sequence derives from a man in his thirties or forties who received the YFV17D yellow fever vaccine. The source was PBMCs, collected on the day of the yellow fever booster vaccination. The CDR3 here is CASSESVFSPQHF. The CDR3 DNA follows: TGTGCCAGCAGTGAATCGGTCTTTTCGCCCCAGCATTTT.